Below are 24 T cell receptor beta chains sequenced from a single sample in a study of cytomegalovirus exposure and HLA in healthy donors. PCR was performed using 60 Vbeta and 13 Jbeta primers. Clones were sequenced by immunoSEQ multiplex PCR, and TCRdb holds only the in-frame ones, with some missing. The repertoire holds around 150,000 clones, with nearly 80% as singletons. Sequenced sample: PBMCs. All receptors derive from a man aged 45 to 65 in good health and CMV-seropositive.

The chain has TRBV27 and TRBJ1-4; D unresolved. Trimming cost V 5 bases and J 0 bases, with 10 bases left between them. This CDR3 has 15 residues. CDR1 and CDR2 from the germline V gene are MNHEY and SMNVEV (reference sequence). The CDR3 loop is CASSLGLSTNEKLFF. The CDR3 DNA is TGTGCCAGCAGTCTAGGACTTTCAACTAATGAAAAACTGTTTTTT.

In this sample, this clone turned up a few times. V is TRBV6-5 and J is TRBJ2-7; 7 bases align to TRBD2. Germline trimming cut 9 bases from V and 6 bases from J; bases unmatched to any gene: 14. The germline V gene encodes CDR1 MNHEY and CDR2 SVGAGI. The CDR3 totals 14 residues. CDR3 region: CASSTEAGVSEQYF. CDR3 sequence (DNA): TGTGCCAGTTCCACGGAGGCGGGGGTATCCGAGCAGTACTTC.

The chain is built from TRBV7-8 and TRBJ1-1; no firm D call. V dropped 3 bases and J dropped 1 base, with 6 bases sitting between them. The CDR3 is 13 residues long. Germline CDR1 SGHVS, CDR2 FQNEAQ. CDR3 coding DNA: TGTGCCAGCAGCTTCTCAGGGAACACTGAAGCTTTCTTT. Translated: CASSFSGNTEAFF.

The chain employs TRBV5-4 and TRBJ2-5; 9 bases agree with TRBD1. This CDR3 is 16 amino acids long. Germline-derived CDR1 and CDR2 are SGHNT and YYREEE (reference sequence). Losses at the gene ends were 5 bases for V and 1 base for J; bases not matched to a gene: 9. For the CDR3, the DNA is TGTGCCAGCAGTCCGTCCGTGGACAGGGGCCAAGAGACCCAGTACTTC. It yields the protein CASSPSVDRGQETQYF.

This clone was observed a few times. This chain joins TRBV18 and TRBJ1-1; D call uncertain. The CDR3 contains 15 residues. Trimming pared 3 bases from V and 4 bases from J, leaving 15 bases between. From germline, CDR1 is KGHSH and CDR2 LQKENI. For the CDR3, the DNA is TGTGCCAGCTCACCTCAGGTCGCGGAGGCCACTGAAGCTTTCTTT. It encodes CASSPQVAEATEAFF.

V and J are TRBV28 and TRBJ1-2; 10 bases agree with TRBD1. The CDR3 extends over 18 amino acids. V lost 5 bases and J lost 0; bases outside the gene matches: 12. The V gene's germline CDR1 is MDHEN and CDR2 SYDVKM. DNA for the CDR3: TGTGCCAGCAGTCCCCGGGACAGGGGCCCTGAGTCTAACTATGGCTACACCTTC. Translated, it gives CASSPRDRGPESNYGYTF.

This chain uses TRBV6-6 with TRBJ1-3, with no clear D. V was trimmed by 3 bases and J by 0 bases, leaving 12 bases between them. CDR1 and CDR2 from the germline V gene are MNHNY and SVGAGI (reference sequence). There are 16 residues in the CDR3. The DNA of the CDR3 is TGTGCCAGCAGTTATGAAGGACTGAGCTCTGGAAACACCATATATTTT. Its translation is CASSYEGLSSGNTIYF.

V usage is TRBV19 and J usage is TRBJ1-5, with a weak D call TRBD1 (6 bases). V was clipped by 3 bases and J by 3 bases, with 9 bases between them. This CDR3 spans 14 amino acids. The germline V gene has CDR1 LNHDA and CDR2 SQIVND (reference sequence). Here the CDR3 DNA reads TGTGCCAGTAGTATCGGGACACTCAATCAGCCCCAGCATTTT. It translates to CASSIGTLNQPQHF.

This clone was seen a single time. V gene TRBV7-2 combines with J gene TRBJ2-3; 11 bases fit TRBD2. This CDR3 is 16 amino acids long. Germline V gene data show CDR1 as SGHTA and CDR2 as FQGNSA. The ends lost 1 base at V and 1 base at J; junction bases unmatched: 1. The CDR3 sequence is CASSLVLAGGTDTQYF. CDR3 DNA sequence: TGTGCCAGCAGCTTAGTACTAGCGGGGGGCACAGATACGCAGTATTTT.

The CDR3 nucleotides read TGTGCCTGGAGTGGGACAGGGGATGCCTACGAGCAGTACTTC. Amino acids: CAWSGTGDAYEQYF. V usage is TRBV30 and J usage is TRBJ2-7; 9 positions agree with TRBD1. This CDR3 spans 14 amino acids. CDR1 and CDR2 (germline): GTSNPN, SVGIG (reference sequence). V lost 1 base, J lost 2 bases, and 3 bases stayed unmatched.

The genes are TRBV11-2 and TRBJ1-2, with D perhaps TRBD1 (5 bases). The germline V gene encodes CDR1 SGHAT and CDR2 FQNNGV. V was cut by 0 bases and J by 8 bases, with 13 bases left in between. The CDR3 has 14 residues. CDR3 in amino acids: CASSLDSRDRGYTF. The CDR3, as DNA: TGTGCCAGCAGCTTAGATTCCAGGGATAGAGGCTACACCTTC.

This clone has a handful of counts. The chain recombines TRBV7-3 with TRBJ2-1; no clear D. V was pared by 5 bases and J by 1 base, with 9 bases between. Germline lookup yields CDR1 SGHTA and CDR2 FQGTGA. The CDR3 is made up of 14 amino acids. This CDR3 is CASSAPGSYNEQFF. The CDR3 DNA reads TGTGCCAGCAGCGCCCCCGGTTCCTACAATGAGCAGTTCTTC. The full variable domain, completed using reference TRBV7-3 and TRBJ2-1, is GAGVSQTPSNKVTEKGKYVELRCDPISGHTALYWYRQSLGQGPEFLIYFQGTGAADDSGLPNDRFFAVRPEGSVSTLKIQRTERGDSAVYLCASSAPGSYNEQFFGPGTRLTVL.

This clone appeared once. V usage is TRBV19 and J usage is TRBJ2-5; D perhaps matches TRBD2 (5 bases). This CDR3 has 14 residues. Deletions cut 3 bases from V and 3 bases from J, with 11 bases between. Germline values: CDR1 LNHDA, CDR2 SQIVND (reference sequence). The CDR3 reads CASSIRRGKETQYF. Here the CDR3 DNA reads TGTGCCAGTAGTATCAGGAGAGGGAAAGAGACCCAGTACTTC.

A remark on this clone: The junction shows a germline mismatch at one end, possibly a read error. This rearrangement joins TRBV6-5 to TRBJ1-2; D is possibly TRBD1 (5 bases). This CDR3 comprises 12 residues. CDR1 is MNHEY and CDR2 is SVGAGI in the germline V gene. The CDR3 DNA reads TGTGCCTGCAGGGTAGGGAGCTATGGCTACACCTTC. Amino acid sequence: CACRVGSYGYTF.

This clone was counted only a few times. The chain carries TRBV19 and TRBJ1-1, with 8 bases aligning to TRBD1. Looked up from germline, CDR1 is LNHDA and CDR2 is SQIVND (reference sequence). The CDR3 runs 15 residues. The V segment lost 4 bases and the J segment 4 bases; nucleotides outside the gene matches: 8. For the CDR3, the DNA is TGTGCCAGTAGTAAGTTCCAGGGGGCTACCACTGAAGCTTTCTTT. This codes for CASSKFQGATTEAFF.

The CDR3 region has the DNA TGTGCCACCAGCAGAGAGCAGGGGGGCGGAAAACTGTTTTTT. Translated, it gives CATSREQGGGKLFF. The chain is built from TRBV15 and TRBJ1-4, with 7 positions matching TRBD1. The CDR3 contains 14 residues. Germline values: CDR1 LNHNV, CDR2 YYDKDF (reference sequence). Trimming removed 0 bases from V and 10 bases from J; junction bases left unmatched: 5. Variable domain in full (rest from reference TRBV15 and TRBJ1-4): DAMVIQNPRYQVTQFGKPVTLSCSQTLNHNVMYWYQQKSSQAPKLLFHYYDKDFNNEADTPDNFQSRRPNTSFCFLDIRSPGLGDTAMYLCATSREQGGGKLFFGSGTQLSVL.

This chain joins TRBV7-2 and TRBJ1-2; D call uncertain. The V end was cut by 0 bases, the J end by 4 bases, with 12 bases between. Germline V CDR1 and CDR2: SGHTA, FQGNSA. The CDR3 has 15 amino acids. The CDR3 loop reads CASSLARQSFYGYTF. CDR3 DNA: TGTGCCAGCAGCTTAGCGAGGCAGTCTTTCTATGGCTACACCTTC. The full variable domain, its missing parts supplied by reference TRBV7-2 and TRBJ1-2, is GAGVSQSPSNKVTEKGKDVELRCDPISGHTALYWYRQSLGQGLEFLIYFQGNSAPDKSGLPSDRFSAERTGGSVSTLTIQRTQQEDSAVYLCASSLARQSFYGYTFGSGTRLTVV.

In the case of this clone: Different DNA sequences within this sample yield the same CDR3. This rearrangement joins TRBV7-9 to TRBJ1-6, with D possibly matching TRBD1 (6 bases). CDR1 is SEHNR, CDR2 FQNEAQ, per germline (reference sequence). V lost 3 bases and J 6 bases, leaving 15 bases between the germline ends. The CDR3 spans 16 residues. CDR3 loop: CASSLARGTSNSPLHF. The CDR3 DNA reads as TGTGCCAGCAGCTTGGCGCGGGGGACATCTAATTCACCCCTCCACTTT.

The rearrangement uses TRBV7-8 and TRBJ2-1; D is perhaps TRBD2 (7 bases). Between the trimmed V and J ends, which lost 5 bases and 0 bases, there was a span of 14 bases. Germline CDR1 and CDR2: SGHVS and FQNEAQ. The CDR3 runs 16 residues. The CDR3 sequence is CASSLYRGGSYNEQFF. The CDR3 bases are TGTGCCAGCAGCCTATATAGGGGGGGCTCCTACAATGAGCAGTTCTTC.

This clone came up once. CDR3: CASSLGVRGAGNLETQYF. The CDR3 DNA follows: TGCGCCAGCAGCTTGGGGGTAAGAGGTGCGGGGAATTTGGAGACCCAGTACTTC. The V and J genes are TRBV5-1 and TRBJ2-5; D possibly corresponds to TRBD2 (6 bases). Germline CDR1 is SGHRS and CDR2 is YFSETQ. Trimming left V 0 bases short and J 5 bases short, with 23 bases between. CDR3 length: 18 amino acids.

The rearrangement uses TRBV28 and TRBJ2-7; 7 bases line up with TRBD2. V was pared by 5 bases and J by 7 bases, with 17 bases of the junction left unmatched. This CDR3 comprises 16 residues. Germline V lookup: CDR1 MDHEN, CDR2 SYDVKM. The CDR3 loop is CASSSPTSLEPQEQYV. The CDR3 DNA follows: TGTGCCAGCAGTAGCCCGACTAGCTTAGAACCTCAAGAGCAGTACGTC.

This rearrangement joins TRBV4-1 to TRBJ2-3; 11 bases agree with TRBD2. The CDR3 consists of 17 residues. J gave up 1 base and V 3 bases, and 6 bases lay outside the gene matches. The V gene's germline CDR1 is MGHRA and CDR2 YSYEKL. Here the CDR3 DNA reads TGCGCCAGCAGCCAGTATAGCGGGGGGGCCGGCACAGATACGCAGTATTTT. Translated, it gives CASSQYSGGAGTDTQYF.

The J gene is TRBJ1-6, the V gene TRBV5-5; possibly TRBD1 for D (5 bases). The length of the CDR3 is 14 residues. Germline V gives CDR1 SGHKS, CDR2 YYEKEE (reference sequence). Trimming pared 6 bases from V and 5 bases from J, leaving 12 bases between. The CDR3 here is CASNSDRDNSPLHF. The CDR3 region has the DNA TGTGCCAGCAATTCCGACAGAGATAATTCACCCCTCCACTTT.

This clone occurred once. Here the CDR3 reads CASSDTGIYGYTF. In DNA form, the CDR3 reads TGCGCCAGCAGTGATACAGGGATCTATGGCTACACCTTC. The chain carries TRBV5-1 and TRBJ1-2; possible D gene TRBD1, 6 bases. Germline CDR1 SGHRS, CDR2 YFSETQ. This CDR3 comprises 13 residues. Deletions cut 5 bases from V and 4 bases from J, with 12 bases between. The entire variable domain, with the rest obtained from reference TRBV5-1 and TRBJ1-2, is as follows: KAGVTQTPRYLIKTRGQQVTLSCSPISGHRSVSWYQQTPGQGLQFLFEYFSETQRNKGNFPGRFSGRQFSNSRSEMNVSTLELGDSALYLCASSDTGIYGYTFGSGTRLTVV.